This T cell receptor beta chain was retrieved from a study of blood T cell repertoires in COVID-19 (TCRdb year 2020). Notes on the research overall: Collaborator samples came from the United States, Italy and Spain and covered acute and convalescent phases of COVID-19. Nearly every sample came with metadata listing a de-identified subject ID, COVID-19 status, age in years and sex. The material from the prospective study consisted of cDNA or gDNA derived from T cells, B-cell-depleted T cells, or PBMCs. Where available, HLA class I and class II types were taken from metadata supplied by the sample provider and were not determined by assay-based typing. A freely available public database, intended as a resource for researchers studying the immune response to SARS-CoV-2, is where the repertoires were released. Subjects who had been exposed to COVID-19, were actively infected with it, or had recovered from it provided the deeply sampled blood TCRbeta repertoires that made up the dataset. Samples were obtained from the ongoing ImmuneRACE study (first 160 participants) and from over 1,000 subjects provided by 6 global collaborators.

Trimming accounts for 5 bases at V and 8 bases at J, while the number of junction bases matched to no gene is 8. Taken from the germline V gene, the CDR1 and CDR2 loops are SNHLY and FYNNEI. Including the terminal cysteine and phenylalanine, the CDR3 comprises 14 residues. The entry retains the CDR3 DNA only, 42 bases that are in frame from base 1. Remarks on this clone: Its antigen remains unidentified. No much larger clonotype is one base removed from it; base qualities were not supplied.

The full study reports these points: The amount of clinical and demographic metadata varied by source and participant and was provided uncurated.

The immunoSEQ Assay, a bias-controlled multiplex PCR, was used to amplify TCRbeta CDR3 regions from genomic DNA. In the source study's methods: The number of nucleated cells in each sample was estimated from the amplification of reference gene primers within the assay. To quantify the absolute abundance of each unique TCRbeta CDR3 rearrangement, sequence reads were collapsed and filtered. Productive Simpson clonality was computed per sample as the square root of Simpson's diversity index over productive rearrangements. TCRdb carries this immuneACCESS record with in-frame sequences only. Its versions omit some clonotypes, under half of them owing to an unresolved V gene in the studies checked, with the rest unexplained. The DNA gave D and trimming, while V, J and clone size come from that table. This sample gives about 110,000 clones in total; approximately 67% of them show up just once. Under 10% of the sample lies in the top ten.

Whole blood was collected in K2EDTA tubes by collaborating institutions according to the institutions' own protocols. For TCRbeta analysis, collaborators shipped samples as frozen whole blood, isolated PBMCs, or DNA extracted from either of those sample types. Input material: peripheral blood. The chain couples TRBV2 to TRBJ1-4, and TRBD1 matches 7 of the central bases. This clonotype was sampled from a woman aged 55-69 years with acute or convalescent COVID-19. At the DNA level, the sequence is TGTGCCAGCAGTCGACAGGGCGTCGGCGAAAAACTGTTTTTT. It is translated as CASSRQGVGEKLFF.